These 15 T cell receptor beta chains were sequenced from one sample in a study of T cells after yellow fever vaccination. TCRdb re-derived calls from the 5' RACE reads in MiXCR, one entry per CDR3 protein. The table records about 73,000 distinct CDR3 sequences, 7.5% to 9% of them present only once. Sequenced here: CD8+ T cells sorted from PBMCs, sampled on the day of the yellow fever booster vaccination. These receptors were taken from a man between 25 and 39 years old who received the YFV17D yellow fever vaccine.

This clonotype was seen more than once but under ten times. J is TRBJ2-5 and V is TRBV6-1, with TRBD2 identical over 15 bases. The length of the CDR3 is 18 residues. Germline CDR1 MNHNS, CDR2 SASEGT. The trim removed 6 bases at V and 1 base at J, leaving 9 bases unmatched. In nucleotides, the CDR3 is TGTGCCAGCAGGCCTCCCCGGACTAGCGGGAGGGCCCAAGAGACCCAGTACTTC. As protein: CASRPPRTSGRAQETQYF.

The chain joins TRBV20-1 to TRBJ2-7, with no clear D. V was trimmed by 0 bases and J by 3 bases, leaving 12 bases between them. Germline V lookup: CDR1 DFQATT, CDR2 SNEGSKA (reference sequence). CDR3 length: 14 residues. The CDR3 spells CSARDLSKIYEQYF. Written as DNA, the CDR3 is TGCAGTGCTAGAGATTTGTCTAAGATCTACGAGCAGTACTTC.

By proportion, this clonotype is medium-sized (0.01 to 0.1%). Compared with germline, one end of the junction differs, possibly owing to a read error. The CDR3 DNA reads TGTGCCAGCAGCTCTCTACAAGGACTAGCGGGAGCACTTCCCCACTTC. Encoded protein: CASSSLQGLAGALPHF. V and J are TRBV28 and TRBJ2-7; 13 nucleotides line up with TRBD2. Per germline, CDR1 MDHEN and CDR2 SYDVKM. The CDR3 is made up of 16 amino acids.

V and J are TRBV28 and TRBJ2-7; D unresolved. Germline lookup yields CDR1 MDHEN and CDR2 SYDVKM. The V end was cut by 5 bases, the J end by 3 bases, with 11 bases between. The CDR3 totals 13 residues. CDR3 in DNA: TGTGCCAGCAGTCTGGACGGCATCTACGAGCAGTACTTC. It yields the protein CASSLDGIYEQYF. Using reference TRBV28 and TRBJ2-7 for the parts outside the CDR3, the full variable domain is DVKVTQSSRYLVKRTGEKVFLECVQDMDHENMFWYRQDPGLGLRLIYFSYDVKMKEKGDIPEGYSVSREKKERFSLILESASTNQTSMYLCASSLDGIYEQYFGPGTRLTVT.

Many counts were recorded for this clonotype. The gene calls are TRBV7-9 and TRBJ2-1; D remains ambiguous. The ends were cut back, 7 bases at V and 9 bases at J, with 10 bases in the middle. The CDR3 is 11 amino acids. Germline V gives CDR1 SEHNR, CDR2 FQNEAQ (reference sequence). The CDR3, as DNA: TGTGCCAGCAACCCCGGTGGTGAGCAGTTCTTC. Translated, it gives CASNPGGEQFF. Based on the CDR3 plus reference TRBV7-9 and TRBJ2-1, the full variable domain is DTGVSQNPRHKITKRGQNVTFRCDPISEHNRLYWYRQTLGQGPEFLTYFQNEAQLEKSRLLSDRFSAERPKGSFSTLEIQRTEQGDSAMYLCASNPGGEQFFGPGTRLTVL.

CDR3 DNA: TGTGCCAGCAGCGCTAGCCTTTACAGGGTGGCCTATGGCTACACCTTC. Its translation: CASSASLYRVAYGYTF. The rearrangement uses TRBV9 and TRBJ1-2, with D possibly matching TRBD1 (6 bases). Germline-derived CDR1 and CDR2 are SGDLS and YYNGEE. The CDR3 contains 16 residues. V lost 3 bases and J lost 4, with 19 bases in between.

This clonotype was found a few times. The V gene is TRBV7-9, the J gene TRBJ2-2; 11 bases match TRBD1. V dropped 5 bases and J dropped 5; count of bases not matched to a gene: 7. The CDR3 is made up of 16 amino acids. Germline CDR1 is SEHNR and CDR2 is FQNEAQ (reference sequence). CDR3 in DNA: TGTGCCAGCAGCCCCACGGACAGGGGGCTTACCGGGGAGCTGTTTTTT. Amino acids: CASSPTDRGLTGELFF.

V usage is TRBV4-3 and J usage is TRBJ2-7; 7 bases match TRBD1. Germline-derived CDR1 and CDR2 are LGHNA and YSLEER. V shed 4 bases, J shed 0 bases, and the junction held 9 bases outside the gene matches. CDR3 length equals 16 residues. The CDR3 sequence: CASSPNLRTGSYEQYF. The CDR3, as DNA: TGCGCCAGCAGCCCAAACCTGCGGACAGGCTCCTACGAGCAGTACTTC.

In its sample, this clonotype was seen a few times. The chain uses TRBV5-4 and TRBJ2-1; TRBD2 matches 10 bases. V trimming: 4 bases; J trimming: 5 bases; junction bases outside the gene matches: 6. The CDR3 covers 15 residues. Germline V CDR1 and CDR2: SGHNT, YYREEE (reference sequence). In DNA form, the CDR3 reads TGTGCCAGCAGCGCCCCGGGACTAGCGAACAATGAGCAGTTCTTC. It translates to CASSAPGLANNEQFF.

This clonotype was seen only a few times. V and J are TRBV2 and TRBJ2-7; D unresolved. The CDR3 runs to 10 residues. Looked up from germline, CDR1 is SNHLY and CDR2 is FYNNEI. The germline V and J ends were trimmed by 7 bases and 5 bases, with 6 bases remaining between them. CDR3 sequence: CASTRDEQYF. For the CDR3, the DNA is TGTGCCAGCACCCGGGACGAGCAGTACTTC. Filled out from reference TRBV2 and TRBJ2-7, the complete variable domain reads EPEVTQTPSHQVTQMGQEVILRCVPISNHLYFYWYRQILGQKVEFLVSFYNNEISEKSEIFDDQFSVERPDGSNFTLKIRSTKLEDSAMYFCASTRDEQYFGPGTRLTVT.

This clonotype has ten or more counts. The rearrangement uses TRBV12-3 or TRBV12-4 and TRBJ2-1; tentative D call: TRBD2 (5 bases). Trimming pared 6 bases from V and 3 bases from J, leaving 9 bases between. The CDR3 sequence is 13 residues long. The CDR3 spells CASSGSVYNEQFF. The CDR3 DNA sequence: TGTGCCAGCAGCGGTAGCGTCTACAATGAGCAGTTCTTC.

Many counts were recorded for this clonotype. This chain links TRBV2 with TRBJ2-2, with 11 nucleotides matching TRBD2. Per germline, CDR1 SNHLY and CDR2 FYNNEI. The CDR3 has 15 amino acids. V was clipped by 8 bases and J by 4 bases; unmatched bases: 6. In DNA, the CDR3 is TGTGCCAGCGCATTAGCGGGAGGGAGCACCGGGGAGCTGTTTTTT. This translates into CASALAGGSTGELFF. Supplemented by reference TRBV2 and TRBJ2-2, the full variable domain reads EPEVTQTPSHQVTQMGQEVILRCVPISNHLYFYWYRQILGQKVEFLVSFYNNEISEKSEIFDDQFSVERPDGSNFTLKIRSTKLEDSAMYFCASALAGGSTGELFFGEGSRLTVL.

The chain combines TRBV6-5 with TRBJ2-1; 9 bases are shared with TRBD2. The length of the CDR3 is 15 residues. Per the germline V gene, CDR1 is MNHEY and CDR2 is SVGAGI. The trim removed 8 bases at V and 6 bases at J, leaving 11 bases unmatched. The CDR3: CASGLIAGVFNEQFF. Written as DNA, the CDR3 is TGTGCCAGCGGTTTAATAGCGGGAGTCTTCAATGAGCAGTTCTTC.

This chain uses TRBV4-3 with TRBJ2-6; D is uncertain. CDR1 and CDR2 from the germline V gene are LGHNA and YSLEER. The CDR3 runs 15 residues. V lost 3 bases and J lost 0, with 6 bases in between. The DNA of the CDR3 is TGCGCCAGCAGCCAGGGCTACTCTGGGGCCAACGTCCTGACTTTC. This sequence encodes CASSQGYSGANVLTF.

In this sample, this clonotype turned up a few times. The chain combines TRBV7-8 with TRBJ1-5; TRBD1 is a possible D gene (5 bases). This CDR3 comprises 14 residues. The germline V gene has CDR1 SGHVS and CDR2 FQNEAQ. Between the trimmed V and J ends, which lost 1 base and 6 bases, there was a span of 10 bases. CDR3 protein: CASSLVRGGQPQHF. CDR3 sequence (DNA): TGTGCCAGCAGCTTAGTGCGGGGGGGTCAGCCCCAGCATTTT.